The 27 T cell receptor beta chains below come from one sample, sequenced in a study of breast tumors, draining lymph nodes, adjacent tissues. Axillary draining lymph nodes of breast cancer patients supplied the node samples. TCRdb re-called the multiplex PCR reads through MiXCR, storing one row per CDR3 protein. The table records around 290,000 distinct CDR3 sequences, about 30% of them present only once. Sequencing was performed on axillary lymph node tissue. The source of these receptors is a female donor with breast cancer. Some clones in this sample may be carry-over from other donors' samples.

This clonotype has at least ten counts. The genes are TRBV7-2 and TRBJ1-2; D is ambiguous. The length of the CDR3 is 19 residues. The V gene's germline CDR1 is SGHTA and CDR2 FQGNSA. Trimming cost V 0 bases and J 4 bases, with 24 bases left between them. CDR3 sequence: CASSLAGNPGSGFSYGYTF. CDR3 in DNA: TGTGCCAGCAGCTTAGCGGGTAATCCCGGGAGTGGGTTTAGCTATGGCTACACCTTC.

The chain combines TRBV6-5 with TRBJ1-1; a possible D gene is TRBD1 (6 bases). V shed 6 bases and J shed 8 bases, with 19 bases lying between them. CDR1 and CDR2 from the germline V gene are MNHEY and SVGAGI. The CDR3 covers 14 residues. The CDR3 nucleotides read TGTGCCAGCAGGAGAGGTTACGGGGGGCAGGAAGCTTTCTTT. The encoded protein is CASRRGYGGQEAFF.

The chain links TRBV11-2 to TRBJ1-2; D unclear. V shed 8 bases and J shed 1 base, with 14 bases lying between them. There are 14 residues in the CDR3. Germline loops: CDR1 SGHAT, CDR2 FQNNGV. CDR3: CASLGLAGNYGYTF. In DNA, the CDR3 is TGTGCCAGCCTTGGGCTAGCGGGTAACTATGGCTACACCTTC.

The chain employs TRBV20-1 and TRBJ1-6; no definite D call. CDR1 is DFQATT and CDR2 is SNEGSKA in the germline V gene (reference sequence). Trimming pared 5 bases from V and 15 bases from J, leaving 17 bases between. This CDR3 has 12 amino acids. The CDR3 loop reads CSALDPGSGLHF. The CDR3 coding sequence is TGCAGTGCTCTAGACCCCGGGTCAGGCCTCCACTTT.

This clonotype was detected only a few times. This clone may be a read error of a much larger clone one base away. The chain joins TRBV20-1 to TRBJ2-7; TRBD2 matches at 10 bases. The CDR3 loop spans 16 amino acids. Germline V gene sequence: CDR1 DFQATT, CDR2 SNEGSKA (reference sequence). V shed 6 bases and J 4 bases; nucleotides not matched to a gene: 15. The CDR3 bases are TGCAGTGCAACCAGCGGGAGGGCCCCTGCTTCTTACGAGCAGTACTTC. Its protein product is CSATSGRAPASYEQYF.

This clonotype was counted ten times or more. V and J are TRBV7-2 and TRBJ1-2; TRBD1 agrees at 9 bases. Germline assignment: CDR1 SGHTA and CDR2 FQGNSA. Germline trimming cut 4 bases from V and 8 bases from J; bases unmatched to any gene: 11. The CDR3 extends over 15 amino acids. The CDR3 DNA reads TGTGCCAGCAGCTCCGATCGGGACAGGGTAGAGGGCTACACCTTC. Protein: CASSSDRDRVEGYTF.

Ten or more counts support this clonotype. The chain joins TRBV5-4 to TRBJ2-2, with D perhaps TRBD1 or TRBD2 (5 bases each). The CDR3 length is 12 residues. Trimming removed 7 bases from V and 4 bases from J, with 8 bases in between. Per germline, CDR1 SGHNT and CDR2 YYREEE (reference sequence). DNA for the CDR3: TGTGCCAGCGGGGGTACCACCGGGGAGCTGTTTTTT. Translation: CASGGTTGELFF.

The CDR3 DNA reads as TGTGCCAGCAGTGCGGGGACAGGCCTGATCACCGGGGAGCTGTTTTTT. It translates to CASSAGTGLITGELFF. The chain combines TRBV27 with TRBJ2-2; 8 nucleotides line up with TRBD1. Germline assignment: CDR1 MNHEY and CDR2 SMNVEV (reference sequence). The CDR3 has 16 amino acids. The V and J ends lost 5 bases and 4 bases, in that order; junction bases with no gene match: 9.

Turning to this clonotype: Lacking the conserved final phenylalanine or tryptophan, this CDR3 likely reflects a read error. J is TRBJ1-2 and V is TRBV19, with a possible D match to TRBD1 (5 bases). CDR1 LNHDA and CDR2 SQIVND come from the germline V gene (reference sequence). CDR3 size: 14 residues. CDR3 sequence (DNA): TGTGCCAGTAGCATGGAGGGGCGAGGTTATGACTACACCCTC. Protein: CASSMEGRGYDYTL.

This clonotype was picked up many times. The rearrangement joins TRBV27 to TRBJ1-2, with TRBD1 as a possible D gene (5 bases). This CDR3 is built from 13 residues. The V end was cut by 4 bases, the J end by 3 bases, with 9 bases between. Germline assignment: CDR1 MNHEY and CDR2 SMNVEV (reference sequence). This CDR3 reads CASSSREDYGYTF. The DNA for the CDR3 is TGTGCCAGCAGTTCCAGGGAGGACTATGGCTACACCTTC.

As concerns this clonotype: A much larger clone sits a single nucleotide away, making a read error possible. This chain joins TRBV5-6 and TRBJ2-1, with a possible D match to TRBD2 (5 bases). CDR1 is SGHDT and CDR2 is YYEEEE in the germline V gene. The CDR3 spans 14 residues. V lost 6 bases to trimming and J lost 8 bases, with 18 bases between them. CDR3 in amino acids: CASTRGPRNDEQFF. The CDR3, as DNA: TGTGCCAGCACAAGAGGGCCTCGTAACGATGAGCAGTTCTTC. Combining the CDR3 with reference TRBV5-6 and TRBJ2-1 gives the whole variable domain DAGVTQSPTHLIKTRGQQVTLRCSPKSGHDTVSWYQQALGQGPQFIFQYYEEEERQRGNFPDRFSGHQFPNYSSELNVNALLLGDSALYLCASTRGPRNDEQFFGPGTRLTVL.

A remark on this clonotype: This could be a read error, since a much larger clone is one nucleotide away. V and J are TRBV19 and TRBJ2-3; 7 positions agree with TRBD1. Germline-derived CDR1 and CDR2 are LNHDA and SQIVND (reference sequence). The CDR3 spans 16 residues. The CDR3 DNA sequence: TGTGCCAGTAGTATGGAGCCGGGACAGCGCACAGATACGCCGTATTTT. Protein sequence: CASSMEPGQRTDTPYF.

This clonotype was seen a few times. The chain is built from TRBV6-6 and TRBJ2-2; TRBD2 matches at 7 bases. The CDR3 contains 20 residues. Germline V gives CDR1 MNHNY, CDR2 SVGAGI (reference sequence). V dropped 2 bases and J dropped 7; count of bases not matched to a gene: 22. CDR3 amino acids: CASSYRTGGGGPPNGGELFF. DNA of the CDR3: TGTGCCAGCAGTTACCGGACTGGGGGGGGAGGGCCTCCGAACGGCGGGGAGCTGTTTTTT.

About this clonotype: It is unclear where the CDR3 begins or ends on the DNA, so no DNA is shown, and the CDR3 is as TCRdb lists it. The V and J genes are TRBV25-1 and TRBJ1-6; the table's D call, TRBD1, was not checked against the DNA. The CDR3 is made up of 20 amino acids, end residues included. CDR1 and CDR2 (germline): MGHDK, SYGVNS. The CDR3 spells CASSFYICSALGSGGSPLHF.

Many counts were recorded for this clonotype. CDR3 protein: CSARDLASLAQFF. DNA for the CDR3: TGCAGTGCTAGAGATCTCGCTAGCTTAGCGCAGTTCTTC. This chain joins TRBV20-1 and TRBJ2-1; a possible D gene is TRBD2 (5 bases). CDR3 length: 13 residues. Per germline, CDR1 DFQATT and CDR2 SNEGSKA (reference sequence). V was pared by 0 bases and J by 12 bases, with 15 bases between.

The chain carries TRBV9 and TRBJ2-3; the match to TRBD1 covers 7 bases. Germline CDR1 reads SGDLS; CDR2 reads YYNGEE. V lost 4 bases, J lost 4 bases, and 9 bases stayed unmatched. CDR3 length equals 15 residues. The CDR3 spells CASSPGTDSSDTQYF. CDR3 bases: TGTGCCAGCAGCCCTGGGACAGATTCTTCAGATACGCAGTATTTT.

This clonotype showed up just a few times. This chain links TRBV6-6 with TRBJ2-5, with D uncertain. The CDR3 covers 12 residues. V was pared by 5 bases and J by 2 bases, with 6 bases between. The germline gives CDR1 MNHNY, CDR2 SVGAGI (reference sequence). CDR3 DNA sequence: TGTGCCAGCAGTGACCGGCAAGAGACCCAGTACTTC. This gives the protein CASSDRQETQYF.

This clonotype was detected a few times. This could be a read error, since a much larger clone is one nucleotide away. This sequence joins TRBV5-1 and TRBJ2-1; the match to TRBD2 covers 8 bases. The CDR3 is 14 amino acids. From germline, CDR1 is SGHRS and CDR2 YFSETQ. CDR3 bases: TGCGCCAGCAGCTTGGATTTTAGCGGGAATGAGCAGCTCTTC. This codes for CASSLDFSGNEQLF.

Many counts were recorded for this clonotype. The gene calls are TRBV4-3 and TRBJ2-1; D possibly uses TRBD1 or TRBD2 (5 bases each). The V and J ends lost 3 bases and 8 bases respectively, with 20 bases between them. Germline loops: CDR1 LGHNA, CDR2 YSLEER. The CDR3 has 16 residues. Here the CDR3 DNA reads TGCGCCAGCAGCCAGAATCGGGGCCGGAACGGGTATGAGCAGTTCTTC. This codes for CASSQNRGRNGYEQFF.

Many counts were recorded for this clonotype. The rearrangement joins TRBV12-3 or TRBV12-4 to TRBJ1-4, with D possibly TRBD1 on 6 matching bases. This CDR3 is 15 amino acids long. V lost 6 bases and J lost 2, with 13 bases in between. The CDR3 reads CASSPTGTTNEKLFF. The CDR3 bases are TGTGCCAGCAGCCCAACAGGGACGACTAATGAAAAACTGTTTTTT.

This clonotype has at least ten counts. This sequence joins TRBV9 and TRBJ2-7; the match to TRBD1 covers 10 bases. The CDR3 is made up of 13 amino acids. Trimming cost V 2 bases and J 5 bases; bases outside gene matches: 1. Germline V gene data show CDR1 as SGDLS and CDR2 as YYNGEE. The CDR3 DNA sequence: TGTGCCAGCAGCGTCGGGACAGGGGACGAGCAGTACTTC. Its protein is CASSVGTGDEQYF. Looking up the rest from reference TRBV9 and TRBJ2-7 gives the full variable domain: DSGVTQTPKHLITATGQRVTLRCSPRSGDLSVYWYQQSLDQGLQFLIQYYNGEERAKGNILERFSAQQFPDLHSELNLSSLELGDSALYFCASSVGTGDEQYFGPGTRLTVT.

Many counts were recorded for this clonotype. The chain combines TRBV20-1 with TRBJ2-2, with 7 bases lining up with TRBD2. V was clipped by 5 bases and J by 1 base; unmatched bases: 4. This CDR3 region has 14 residues. Germline CDR1 and CDR2: DFQATT and SNEGSKA (reference sequence). CDR3 residues: CSAPGLRNTGELFF. CDR3 bases: TGCAGTGCTCCGGGACTACGGAACACCGGGGAGCTGTTTTTT.

This clonotype was picked up a small number of times. One junction end does not reproduce the germline sequence, and a read error may be involved. The chain has TRBV9 and TRBJ2-7, with D perhaps TRBD1 or TRBD2 (6 bases each). The CDR3 consists of 15 residues. Germline CDR1 and CDR2: SGDLS and YYNGEE. Written as DNA, the CDR3 is TGTGCCAGCAGCGCGACAGGAGCCCTCACGGGGGAGCCGTACTTC. It translates to CASSATGALTGEPYF.

This clonotype was detected once. The chain employs TRBV4-1 and TRBJ2-6, with D possibly TRBD1 on 5 matching bases. The CDR3 runs 15 residues. CDR1 and CDR2 (germline): MGHRA, YSYEKL. Trimming cost V 0 bases and J 4 bases, with 7 bases left between them. The chain's CDR3 is CASSQDRTGANVLTF. CDR3 DNA sequence: TGCGCCAGCAGCCAAGATCGGACAGGGGCCAACGTCCTGACTTTC.

Notes on this clonotype: With a much larger clone just one base away, this may be a read error. V gene TRBV14 combines with J gene TRBJ2-7, with D maybe TRBD1 (8 bases). This CDR3 is 17 amino acids long. V lost 4 bases, J lost 6 bases, and 25 bases lay in between. Germline V gives CDR1 SGHDN, CDR2 FVKESK. The chain's CDR3 is CASSLTGGGTIRAEQYF. Written as DNA, the CDR3 is TGTGCCAGCAGCCTCACAGGGGGGGGGACTATACGGGCCGAGCAGTACTTC.

This clonotype has ten or more counts. The chain is built from TRBV12-3 or TRBV12-4 and TRBJ1-5, with D unclear. Trimming took off 1 base at V and 6 bases at J, with 10 bases between the two ends. The CDR3 runs 14 residues. This CDR3 reads CASSLGVGFQPQHF. In DNA form, the CDR3 reads TGTGCCAGCAGTTTAGGGGTAGGTTTTCAGCCCCAGCATTTT.

The chain employs TRBV5-6 and TRBJ2-5; maybe TRBD1 (5 bases). From germline, CDR1 is SGHDT and CDR2 YYEEEE. The germline V and J ends were trimmed by 0 bases and 7 bases, with 10 bases remaining between them. The CDR3 spans 13 residues. The CDR3 coding sequence is TGTGCCAGCAGCTTGGGACAGAGACGGACCCAGTACTTC. Its translation is CASSLGQRRTQYF.